These 28 T cell receptor beta chains came from one sample sequenced in a study of glioma-infiltrating T cells after dendritic cell vaccination. Sequencing was performed with immunoSEQ multiplex PCR; in TCRdb, only in-frame clones are kept and a portion is missing. In the table there are 65,000 to 80,000 clones, approximately 80% of which are singletons. The sequencing used blood, collected before dendritic cell vaccination. These receptors were taken from a human donor with glioblastoma.

CDR3 in amino acids: CARAVTCETGKYQPQHF. In DNA form, the CDR3 reads TGTGCCAGGGCCGTTACGTGCGAGACAGGGAAGTATCAGCCCCAGCATTTT. The chain joins TRBV5-4 to TRBJ1-5, with TRBD1 identical over 7 bases. The CDR3 length is 17 residues. The V and J ends lost 8 bases and 5 bases, in that order; junction bases with no gene match: 19. The germline CDR1 and CDR2 sequences are SGHNT and YYREEE (reference sequence).

This chain joins TRBV5-1 and TRBJ1-2; the D is unclear. The CDR3 has 16 amino acids. Germline CDR1 and CDR2: SGHRS and YFSETQ. Trimming took off 4 bases at V and 6 bases at J, with 22 bases between the two ends. The CDR3 region is CASSPQIGPGRDGYTF. For the CDR3, the DNA is TGCGCCAGCAGCCCGCAAATTGGACCGGGAAGGGATGGCTACACCTTC.

This clone turned up a few times. The V gene is TRBV7-3, the J gene TRBJ2-3, with D possibly TRBD1 on 5 matching bases. The V gene lost 2 bases and the J gene lost 3 bases, with 15 bases spanning the gap. CDR1 and CDR2 (germline): SGHTA, FQGTGA. The CDR3 spans 16 residues. The CDR3 nucleotides are TGTGCCAGCAGCTTAGTCGGTAGGGGCAGGACAGATACGCAGTATTTT. It translates to CASSLVGRGRTDTQYF.

A few counts support this clone. The chain links TRBV2 to TRBJ1-4, with D tentatively TRBD1 (5 bases). CDR3 length: 14 amino acids. CDR1 and CDR2 from the germline V gene are SNHLY and FYNNEI. V lost 7 bases and J lost 3, with 12 bases in between. The CDR3 DNA is TGTGCCAGCAACACACCGGGGGCTAATGAAAAACTGTTTTTT. This sequence encodes CASNTPGANEKLFF.

The genes are TRBV7-2 and TRBJ2-7; 7 bases fit TRBD2. J was trimmed by 0 bases and V by 6 bases; bases with no gene match: 8. This CDR3 is built from 15 residues. Germline V gene lookup returns CDR1 SGHTA and CDR2 FQGNSA. DNA of the CDR3: TGTGCCAGCAGTCCGGTCGGGGGGAACTCCTACGAGCAGTACTTC. It encodes CASSPVGGNSYEQYF.

The chain uses TRBV2 and TRBJ1-6, with D possibly TRBD1 on 6 matching bases. This CDR3 region has 15 residues. The V end was cut by 4 bases, the J end by 8 bases, with 15 bases between. The germline gives CDR1 SNHLY, CDR2 FYNNEI. The CDR3 bases are TGTGCCAGCAGTGCAGCGGCCAAGGGGGATTCACCCCTCCACTTT. Residues: CASSAAAKGDSPLHF.

CDR3 sequence: CASSPDPGQGEQYF. For the CDR3, the DNA is TGTGCCAGCAGCCCCGACCCCGGACAGGGCGAGCAGTACTTC. This rearrangement joins TRBV9 to TRBJ2-7; 8 bases are a match to TRBD1. V lost 4 bases to trimming and J lost 6 bases; unmatched junction nucleotides: 9. The CDR3 extends over 14 amino acids. Germline assignment: CDR1 SGDLS and CDR2 YYNGEE.

The genes are TRBV18 and TRBJ1-2; tentatively, D is TRBD1 (5 bases). The CDR3 is 16 amino acids. Trimming removed 2 bases at V and 6 bases at J, with 19 bases between. Per germline, CDR1 KGHSH and CDR2 LQKENI. CDR3 amino acids: CASSPVRNRTPHGYTF. In DNA form, the CDR3 reads TGTGCCAGCTCACCAGTGAGAAACAGGACCCCGCATGGCTACACCTTC.

The table lists this clone with a few counts. This rearrangement joins TRBV4-1 to TRBJ2-7; a weak D match, TRBD1 (6 bases). CDR1 is MGHRA and CDR2 is YSYEKL in the germline V gene. This CDR3 is built from 15 residues. The V end lost 3 bases, the J end lost 5 bases, and 17 bases lay between the germline ends. CDR3 bases: TGCGCCAGCAGCCAGGAAGTGGACAGTAGGGACGAGCAGTACTTC. Its translation is CASSQEVDSRDEQYF.

This clone was recorded a few times. V usage is TRBV27 and J usage is TRBJ2-2, with D maybe TRBD2 (5 bases). The CDR3 totals 13 residues. CDR1 and CDR2 (germline): MNHEY, SMNVEV (reference sequence). Trimming stripped 4 bases from V and 4 bases from J, with 7 bases between. The CDR3 nucleotides read TGTGCCAGCAGTTCGACTATCACCGGGGAGCTGTTTTTT. It translates to CASSSTITGELFF.

The V and J genes are TRBV30 and TRBJ2-7; TRBD1 aligns across 10 bases. V gave up 5 bases and J gave up 3 bases; unmatched junction bases: 7. The CDR3 covers 14 residues. Germline V gives CDR1 GTSNPN, CDR2 SVGIG (reference sequence). CDR3 amino acids: CAWAGTGAVYEQYF. CDR3 nucleotide sequence: TGTGCCTGGGCCGGGACAGGGGCTGTCTACGAGCAGTACTTC.

This chain uses TRBV5-1 with TRBJ2-5; TRBD2 matches at 8 bases. With 4 bases clipped from V and 7 bases from J, the junction kept 6 bases outside the gene matches. Germline V gene data show CDR1 as SGHRS and CDR2 as YFSETQ. The CDR3 is 13 residues long. CDR3 protein: CASSRGLEGTQYF. The CDR3 DNA reads TGCGCCAGCAGCCGGGGACTAGAGGGGACCCAGTACTTC.

In its sample, this clone was seen a few times. The chain combines TRBV7-3 with TRBJ2-5; a possible D gene is TRBD1 (5 bases). The germline gives CDR1 SGHTA, CDR2 FQGTGA. Trimming stripped 5 bases from V and 2 bases from J, with 9 bases between. The CDR3 has 13 residues. The CDR3 reads CASSRTPQETQYF. The CDR3 DNA reads TGTGCCAGCAGCAGGACACCTCAAGAGACCCAGTACTTC. The full variable domain, rest sourced from reference TRBV7-3 and TRBJ2-5, is GAGVSQTPSNKVTEKGKYVELRCDPISGHTALYWYRQSLGQGPEFLIYFQGTGAADDSGLPNDRFFAVRPEGSVSTLKIQRTERGDSAVYLCASSRTPQETQYFGPGTRLLVL.

The gene calls are TRBV19 and TRBJ1-2; 7 nucleotides agree with TRBD1. The ends lost 4 bases at V and 8 bases at J; junction bases unmatched: 4. Germline CDR1 is LNHDA and CDR2 is SQIVND (reference sequence). The CDR3 sequence is 12 residues long. As DNA, the CDR3 is TGTGCCAGTAGTAGGGGACAGTGGGGCTACACCTTC. Translation gives CASSRGQWGYTF.

V gene TRBV7-2 combines with J gene TRBJ2-3; unclear D gene. CDR3 length: 15 amino acids. Per the germline V gene, CDR1 is SGHTA and CDR2 is FQGNSA. The ends were cut back, 2 bases at V and 1 base at J, with 10 bases in the middle. CDR3 region: CASSLKAPRTDTQYF. DNA for the CDR3: TGTGCCAGCAGCTTAAAAGCTCCGCGCACAGATACGCAGTATTTT. The whole variable domain, remainder taken from reference TRBV7-2 and TRBJ2-3, is GAGVSQSPSNKVTEKGKDVELRCDPISGHTALYWYRQSLGQGLEFLIYFQGNSAPDKSGLPSDRFSAERTGGSVSTLTIQRTQQEDSAVYLCASSLKAPRTDTQYFGPGTRLTVL.

The rearrangement uses TRBV2 and TRBJ1-1, with TRBD1 matching over 7 bases. This CDR3 region has 12 residues. With 6 bases clipped from V and 6 bases from J, the junction kept 4 bases outside the gene matches. Germline lookup yields CDR1 SNHLY and CDR2 FYNNEI. The CDR3 DNA sequence: TGTGCCAGCAGCGATGACAGGGCTGAAGCTTTCTTT. It codes for CASSDDRAEAFF.

CDR3 nucleotides: TGCGCCAGCAGTCCGAGGGGACAGACCTACTCCAGTGAGCAGTTCTTC. Translating gives CASSPRGQTYSSEQFF. J is TRBJ2-1 and V is TRBV23-1, with 7 nucleotides matching TRBD1. TRBV23-1 is filed as an ORF, its function uncertain. The CDR3 has 16 amino acids. V lost 4 bases, J lost 9 bases, and 15 bases stayed unmatched.

This clone appeared a few times. This chain joins TRBV4-2 and TRBJ2-5; 10 bases line up with TRBD1. The V and J ends lost 3 bases and 4 bases, in that order; junction bases with no gene match: 20. CDR1 and CDR2 from the germline V gene are LGHNA and YNFKEQ. The CDR3 loop spans 20 amino acids. The CDR3 spells CASSHGTGQGLSFIGETQYF. The DNA of the CDR3 is TGTGCCAGCAGCCACGGAACGGGACAGGGGTTATCTTTCATTGGAGAGACCCAGTACTTC.

The CDR3 loop is CASSPSRGQETQYF. The DNA for the CDR3 is TGTGCCAGCAGCCCCTCTCGCGGGCAAGAGACCCAGTACTTC. This rearrangement joins TRBV6-5 to TRBJ2-5, with a possible D match to TRBD2 (5 bases). The CDR3 runs to 14 residues. Germline V lookup: CDR1 MNHEY, CDR2 SVGAGI. V was trimmed by 6 bases and J by 2 bases, leaving 13 bases between them.

The CDR3 DNA is TGTGCCAGCAGCTGGACAGCGGCGAACACCGGGGAGCTGTTTTTT. As protein: CASSWTAANTGELFF. The rearrangement links TRBV6-1 to TRBJ2-2, with TRBD1 as a possible D gene (6 bases). V was clipped by 6 bases and J by 0 bases, with 11 bases between them. Germline V gene lookup returns CDR1 MNHNS and CDR2 SASEGT. The CDR3 has 15 amino acids.

The gene calls are TRBV7-2 and TRBJ1-2; D may be TRBD1 (6 bases). CDR1 is SGHTA, CDR2 FQGNSA, per germline. Trimming pared 5 bases from V and 4 bases from J, leaving 14 bases between. This CDR3 is 14 amino acids long. CDR3 loop: CASSLPGHIYGYTF. The CDR3, as DNA: TGTGCCAGCAGCCTCCCGGGACACATCTATGGCTACACCTTC.

Concerning this clone: Its ends do not fully match the called genes, so a read error is possible. The chain couples TRBV15 to TRBJ1-2; D perhaps matches TRBD1 (5 bases). This CDR3 region has 15 residues. CDR1 and CDR2 (germline): LNHNV, YYDKDF (reference sequence). This chain's CDR3 is CAASRSSGGVYGYTF. DNA for the CDR3: TGTGCCGCCAGCAGATCCTCCGGGGGGGTCTATGGCTACACCTTC. Full variable domain (rest looked up from reference TRBV15 and TRBJ1-2): DAMVIQNPRYQVTQFGKPVTLSCSQTLNHNVMYWYQQKSSQAPKLLFHYYDKDFNNEADTPDNFQSRRPNTSFCFLDIRSPGLGDTAMYLCAASRSSGGVYGYTFGSGTRLTVV.

Here the CDR3 reads CASSLDRAYAYGYTF. CDR3 sequence (DNA): TGTGCCAGCAGCTTAGACAGGGCTTACGCCTATGGCTACACCTTC. J is TRBJ1-2 and V is TRBV7-2; tentatively, D is TRBD1 (6 bases). Trimming cost V 1 base and J 4 bases, with 13 bases left between them. CDR3 length equals 15 residues. The germline CDR1 and CDR2 sequences are SGHTA and FQGNSA.

The chain joins TRBV12-5 to TRBJ1-5, with D perhaps TRBD1 (5 bases). This CDR3 region has 16 residues. Deletions cut 5 bases from V and 4 bases from J, with 18 bases between. The germline V gene has CDR1 LGHNT and CDR2 FRNRAP. CDR3 DNA: TGTGCTAGTGGTCCCCGGGACGGGGGACCTAATCAGCCCCAGCATTTT. This encodes CASGPRDGGPNQPQHF.

This chain joins TRBV7-3 and TRBJ1-2, with a tentative D call TRBD1 (5 bases). Trimming took off 5 bases at V and 4 bases at J, with 14 bases between the two ends. The CDR3 has 14 residues. CDR1 is SGHTA and CDR2 is FQGTGA in the germline V gene. CDR3 sequence: CASSPQTDSYGYTF. CDR3 nucleotides: TGTGCCAGCAGCCCTCAGACAGACAGCTATGGCTACACCTTC.

The V call is TRBV7-2, the J call TRBJ1-4; 9 bases are a match to TRBD1. CDR1 and CDR2 (germline): SGHTA, FQGNSA. This CDR3 contains 14 residues. V gave up 4 bases and J gave up 7 bases; unmatched junction bases: 4. The CDR3: CASSSGTGSEKLFF. The CDR3 DNA is TGTGCCAGCAGCTCCGGGACAGGGTCTGAAAAACTGTTTTTT.

This chain connects TRBV19 to TRBJ1-2; 9 nucleotides line up with TRBD1. The CDR3 runs 15 residues. The ends lost 3 bases at V and 2 bases at J; junction bases unmatched: 4. Germline values: CDR1 LNHDA, CDR2 SQIVND (reference sequence). CDR3 nucleotides: TGTGCCAGTAGTATTACAGGGGGCGAAAACTATGGCTACACCTTC. Protein sequence: CASSITGGENYGYTF. The full variable domain, in which reference TRBV19 and TRBJ1-2 provide the parts outside the CDR3, is DGGITQSPKYLFRKEGQNVTLSCEQNLNHDAMYWYRQDPGQGLRLIYYSQIVNDFQKGDIAEGYSVSREKKESFPLTVTSAQKNPTAFYLCASSITGGENYGYTFGSGTRLTVV.

The chain carries TRBV4-1 and TRBJ1-2, with 10 bases aligning to TRBD1. V shed 1 base, J shed 6 bases, and the junction held 14 bases outside the gene matches. The CDR3 spans 18 residues. Germline V lookup: CDR1 MGHRA, CDR2 YSYEKL. The CDR3 nucleotides are TGCGCCAGCAGCCAAGGGGCCCGGGACAGGGGATGGGTTCATGGCTACACCTTC. This translates into CASSQGARDRGWVHGYTF.